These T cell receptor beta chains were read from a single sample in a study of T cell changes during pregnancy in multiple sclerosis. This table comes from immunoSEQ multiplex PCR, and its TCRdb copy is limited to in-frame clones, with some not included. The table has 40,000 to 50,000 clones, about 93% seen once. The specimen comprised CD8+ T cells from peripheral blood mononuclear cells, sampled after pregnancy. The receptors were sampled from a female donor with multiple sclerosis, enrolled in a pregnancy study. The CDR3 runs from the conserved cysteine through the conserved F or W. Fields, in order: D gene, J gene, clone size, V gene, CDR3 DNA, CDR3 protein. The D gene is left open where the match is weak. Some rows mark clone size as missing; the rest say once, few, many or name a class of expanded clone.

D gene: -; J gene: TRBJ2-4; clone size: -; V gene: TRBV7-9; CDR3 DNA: TGTGCCAGCAGTTCAGCTAGGGAATCAGGGGTGAACATTCAGTACTTC; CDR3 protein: CASSSARESGVNIQYF
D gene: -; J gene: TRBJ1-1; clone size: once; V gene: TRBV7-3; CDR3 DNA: TGTGCCAGCAGCTCGCCCGGGGGGAGGAACACTGAAGCTTTCTTT; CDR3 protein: CASSSPGGRNTEAFF
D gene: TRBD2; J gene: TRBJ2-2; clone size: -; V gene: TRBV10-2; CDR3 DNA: TGCGCCAGCACCCTGGGTAGCGGGGGGAACACCGGGGAGCTGTTTTTT; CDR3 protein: CASTLGSGGNTGELFF
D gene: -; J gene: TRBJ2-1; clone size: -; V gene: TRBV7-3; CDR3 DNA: TGTGCCAGCAGCTTAACGGGGGCCGACAATGAGCAGTTCTTC; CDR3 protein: CASSLTGADNEQFF
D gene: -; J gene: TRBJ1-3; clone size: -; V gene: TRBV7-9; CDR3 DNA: TGTGCCAGCAGCGATCATCGGGACTCTGGAAACACCATATATTTT; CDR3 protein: CASSDHRDSGNTIYF
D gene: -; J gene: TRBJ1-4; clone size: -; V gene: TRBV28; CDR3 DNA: TGTGCCGTTCAACGGGGGTTCGGCACTAATGAAAAACTGTTTTTT; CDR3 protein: CAVQRGFGTNEKLFF
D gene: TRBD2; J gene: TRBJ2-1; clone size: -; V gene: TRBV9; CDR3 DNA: TGTGCCAGCAGCGTCCCGACTAGCGGGAGGGCCCACAATGAGCAGTTCTTC; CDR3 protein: CASSVPTSGRAHNEQFF
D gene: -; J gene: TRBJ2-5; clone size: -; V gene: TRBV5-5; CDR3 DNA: TGTGCCAGCAGCTCGGTTGCAGGGGCCCACCAAGAGACCCAGTACTTC; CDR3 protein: CASSSVAGAHQETQYF
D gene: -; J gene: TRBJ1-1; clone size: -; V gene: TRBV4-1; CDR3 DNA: TGCGCCAGCAGCCAAGCACTTTTGGGGCCTTCCACTGAAGCTTTCTTT; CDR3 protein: CASSQALLGPSTEAFF
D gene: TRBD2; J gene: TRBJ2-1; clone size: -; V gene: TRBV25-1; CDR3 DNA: TGTGCCAGCAAACCGCTGGGGGCGGGAGGGCCGGGGAATGAGCAGTTCTTC; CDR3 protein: CASKPLGAGGPGNEQFF
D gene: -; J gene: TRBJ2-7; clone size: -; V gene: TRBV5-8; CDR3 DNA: TGTGCCAGCAGCTTGGGTCGCGGCAGGGGCCTCTACGAGCAGTACTTC; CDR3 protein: CASSLGRGRGLYEQYF
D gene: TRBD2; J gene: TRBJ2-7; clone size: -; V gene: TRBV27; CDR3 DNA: TGTGCCAGCAGTTTATCGGCGGGAGGGTTCTACGAGCAGTACTTC; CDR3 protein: CASSLSAGGFYEQYF
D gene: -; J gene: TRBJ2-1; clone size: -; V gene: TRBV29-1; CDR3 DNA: TGCAGCGTTGGAGACTCCTCCTACAATGAGCAGTTCTTC; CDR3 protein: CSVGDSSYNEQFF
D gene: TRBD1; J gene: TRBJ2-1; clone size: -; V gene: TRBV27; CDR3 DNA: TGTGCCAGCAGTTTATACCCCCCGGGACAGGGCTCAGGGGCTCTTAATGAGCAGTTCTTC; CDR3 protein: CASSLYPPGQGSGALNEQFF
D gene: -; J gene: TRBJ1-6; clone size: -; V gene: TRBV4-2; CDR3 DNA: TGTGCCAGCAGCCAAGATGGGGGCTCACCCCTCCACTTT; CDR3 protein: CASSQDGGSPLHF
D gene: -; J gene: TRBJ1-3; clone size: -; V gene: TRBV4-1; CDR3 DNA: TGCGCCAGCAGCCATAAACCTACTATCTCTGGAAACACCATATATTTT; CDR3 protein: CASSHKPTISGNTIYF
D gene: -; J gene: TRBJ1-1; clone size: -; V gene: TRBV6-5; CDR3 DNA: TGTGCCAGCAGCCCGGACGGACTTGAAGCTTTCTTT; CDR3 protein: CASSPDGLEAFF
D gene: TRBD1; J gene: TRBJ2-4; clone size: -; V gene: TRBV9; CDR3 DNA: TGTGCCAGCAGTCCCACAGGGGGCTGGGCCAAAAACATTCAGTACTTC; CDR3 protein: CASSPTGGWAKNIQYF
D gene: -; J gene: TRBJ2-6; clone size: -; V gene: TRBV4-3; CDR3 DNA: TGCGCCAGCAGCCAAGCCGGGGGCTCTGGGGCCAACGTCCTGACTTTC; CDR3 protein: CASSQAGGSGANVLTF
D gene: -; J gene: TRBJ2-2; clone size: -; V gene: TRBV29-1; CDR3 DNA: TGCAGCGCCCAGGGCGGAAACACCGGGGAGCTGTTTTTT; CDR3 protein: CSAQGGNTGELFF
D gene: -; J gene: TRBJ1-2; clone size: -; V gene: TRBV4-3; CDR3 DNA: TGCGCCAGCAGCCAAGATCGCGTCAACTATGGCTACACCTTC; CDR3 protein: CASSQDRVNYGYTF
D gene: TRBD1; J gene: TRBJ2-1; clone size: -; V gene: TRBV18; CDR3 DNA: TGTGCCAGCTCACGCCAGACAGGGGTCTACAATGAGCAGTTCTTC; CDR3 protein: CASSRQTGVYNEQFF